This T cell receptor (beta chain) was captured in a study of CD8+ T cells in alopecia areata. Study as a whole: Treatment of the treated patients consisted of oral tofacitinib, 5 to 10 mg twice daily. The drug, tofacitinib, lasted 6 to 18 months, followed by 6 months off drug.

Extracted RNA was reverse transcribed into cDNA, the sequencing template. TCRdb's copy holds only in-frame clones and misses some; the assay was immunoSEQ multiplex PCR. The table shows some 120,000 clones, with approximately 57% occurring only once. Sample treatment: oral pan-JAK inhibitor, 5-10 mg twice daily. Peripheral blood and lesional scalp punch biopsies came from alopecia areata patients. This clonotype originated in a human donor with alopecia areata. This sample comprised CD4+ T cells sorted from blood, obtained at week 4, from a patient treated with tofacitinib.

This chain's CDR3 is CASSQERGDNQETQYF. The CDR3 DNA follows: TGCGCCAGCAGCCAAGAGAGGGGAGACAACCAAGAGACCCAGTACTTC. The V call is TRBV4-1, the J call TRBJ2-5, with D possibly called TRBD1 or TRBD2 (5 bases each). The CDR3 consists of 16 residues. V was cut by 0 bases and J by 0 bases, with 11 bases left in between. The V gene's germline CDR1 is MGHRA and CDR2 YSYEKL.